Here is one TCR beta chain with its context. Antigen unknown. The CDR3 spans 16 residues. The V gene lost 4 bases and the J gene lost 0 bases, with 16 bases spanning the gap. Germline CDR1 reads GTSNPN; CDR2 reads SVGIG (reference sequence). Healthy HIV-negative adults without recent acute infections or vaccinations served as donors. This sample is drawn from a study of shared clonotypes between healthy human individuals. Only in-frame clones appear in the TCRdb table, and some are missing; sequencing was by immunoSEQ multiplex PCR. The table shows millions of clones, with approximately 94% occurring only once. General observations from the study: Among donors, clonotype sharing was expected to be affected by sequencing depth.

This clonotype was obtained from a man younger than 35 in good health. Specimen: naive CD4+ T cells sorted from blood. Subset reported: CD45RA+ positively selected. The chain joins TRBV30 to TRBJ2-1, with TRBD2 as a possible D gene (7 bases). The CDR3 DNA sequence: TGTGCCTGGACTCGGCGGGGGCGCCGCTCCTACAATGAGCAGTTCTTC. Translating it yields CAWTRRGRRSYNEQFF.